This T cell receptor beta chain was recorded in a study of shared clonotypes between healthy human individuals. Generated by immunoSEQ multiplex PCR, the TCRdb table keeps only in-frame clones and is missing some. The sample holds approximately 2,000,000 clones, around 93% seen once. Germline V gene sequence: CDR1 SGHAT, CDR2 FQNNGV. CDR3 size: 15 residues. V dropped 1 base and J dropped 7; count of bases not matched to a gene: 2. Specimen: naive CD4+ T cells from PBMCs. Subset here: CD45RA+ positively selected. The TCR originated in a man aged 18 to 35 in good health. Some clones in this sample may be carry-over from other donors' samples. J is TRBJ1-6 and V is TRBV11-2, with 9 bases that match TRBD1. The CDR3 is CASSLVTGGNSPLHF. In nucleotides, the CDR3 is TGTGCCAGCAGCTTAGTGACAGGGGGGAATTCACCCCTCCACTTT.